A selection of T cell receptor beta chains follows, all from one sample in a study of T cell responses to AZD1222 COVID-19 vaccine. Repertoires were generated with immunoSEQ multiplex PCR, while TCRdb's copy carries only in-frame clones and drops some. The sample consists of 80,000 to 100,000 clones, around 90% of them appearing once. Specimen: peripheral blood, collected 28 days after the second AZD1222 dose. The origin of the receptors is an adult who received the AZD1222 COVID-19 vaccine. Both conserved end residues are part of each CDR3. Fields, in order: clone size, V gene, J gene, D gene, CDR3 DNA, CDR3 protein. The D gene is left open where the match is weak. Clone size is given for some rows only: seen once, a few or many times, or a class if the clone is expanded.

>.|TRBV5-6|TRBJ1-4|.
TGTGCCAGCAGCTCCAGGTGGAGTGAAATCGAACTGTTTTTT
CASSSRWSEIELFF
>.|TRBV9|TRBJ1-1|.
TGTGCCAGCAGCGTAGGTGTGGACACTGAAGCTTTCTTT
CASSVGVDTEAFF
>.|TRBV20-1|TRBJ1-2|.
TGCAGTGCCACAAGGCAAGGCTACACCTTC
CSATRQGYTF
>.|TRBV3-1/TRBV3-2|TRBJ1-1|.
TGTGCCAGCAGCCAAGTGGTGGTTACCAACACTGAAGCTTTCTTT
CASSQVVVTNTEAFF
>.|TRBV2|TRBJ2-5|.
TGTGCCAGCAGTGTATCTAGCGTACAAGAGACCCAGTACTTC
CASSVSSVQETQYF
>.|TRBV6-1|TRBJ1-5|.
TGTGCCAGCACTGAAGGTGGCGGAGTAGCTCAGCCCCAGCATTTT
CASTEGGGVAQPQHF
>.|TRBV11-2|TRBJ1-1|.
TGTGCCAGCAGCCCAACCACGAACACTGAAGCTTTCTTT
CASSPTTNTEAFF
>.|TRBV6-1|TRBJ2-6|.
TGTGCCAGCAGTGAGGGATTGTCTGGGGCCAACGTCCTGACTTTC
CASSEGLSGANVLTF
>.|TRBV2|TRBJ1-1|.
TGTGCCAGCAGTGAAGGGGGACGACGACGAAACACTGAAGCTTTCTTT
CASSEGGRRRNTEAFF
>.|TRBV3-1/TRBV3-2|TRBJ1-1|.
TGTGCCAGCAGCCGGACGGGTAACACTGAAGCTTTCTTT
CASSRTGNTEAFF
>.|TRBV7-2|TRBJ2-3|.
TGTGCCAGCAGCTTAGATGCGCCGGGGCTGGGAGATACGCAGTATTTT
CASSLDAPGLGDTQYF
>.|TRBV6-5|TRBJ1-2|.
TGTGCCAGCAGAATACCGGGGACCCAAGCTGGTGGCTACACCTTC
CASRIPGTQAGGYTF
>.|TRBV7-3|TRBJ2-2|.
TGTGCCAGCAGCACACAGTGGGGGACCGGGGAGCTGTTTTTT
CASSTQWGTGELFF
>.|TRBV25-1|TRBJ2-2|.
TGTGCCACCGAGACAGCTGAACAGATGACCGGGGAGCTGTTTTTT
CATETAEQMTGELFF
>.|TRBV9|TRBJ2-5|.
TGTGCCAGCAGCAAACGGGACCCCCGGGACCAGTACTTC
CASSKRDPRDQYF
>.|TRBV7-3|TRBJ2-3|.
TGTGCCAGCAGCCCCGGGGGCACAGATACGCAGTATTTT
CASSPGGTDTQYF
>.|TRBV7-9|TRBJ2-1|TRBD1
TGTGCCAGCACACTACTCCCGGGACAGGGGTCCTACAATGAGCAGTTCTTC
CASTLLPGQGSYNEQFF
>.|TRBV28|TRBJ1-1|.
TGTGCCAGCAGTCCTCGGCAGGGACACACTGAAGCTTTCTTT
CASSPRQGHTEAFF
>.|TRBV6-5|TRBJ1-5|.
TGTGCCAGCAGTTACTCGAGGGTGGGGGGATCCCAGCATTTT
CASSYSRVGGSQHF
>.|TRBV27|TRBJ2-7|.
TGTGCCAGCAGTCCCCAGCCCCTCCGGCCGGCACAGTACTTC
CASSPQPLRPAQYF
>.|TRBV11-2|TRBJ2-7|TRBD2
TGTGCCAGCAGCTTGGGGGGGTCAAGCGAGCAGTACTTC
CASSLGGSSEQYF
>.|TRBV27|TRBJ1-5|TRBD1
TGTGCCAGCAGCCCAACCGGGACAGGGTTCCTCTATCAGCCCCAGCATTTT
CASSPTGTGFLYQPQHF
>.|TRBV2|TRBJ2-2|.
TGTGCCAGCAGTGAGCGGCAGCTAACCGGGGAGCTGTTTTTT
CASSERQLTGELFF
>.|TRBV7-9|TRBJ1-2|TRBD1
TGTGCCAGCAGCTTGGGACAGGGAATTGGAGGGTATGGCTACACCTTC
CASSLGQGIGGYGYTF
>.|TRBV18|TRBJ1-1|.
TGTGCCAGCTCACCGGCTATTAGGGCCTTGAACACTGAAGCTTTCTTT
CASSPAIRALNTEAFF
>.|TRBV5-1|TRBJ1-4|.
TGCGCCAGCAGCTTCAGTGGGGTTAGTGAAAAACTGTTTTTT
CASSFSGVSEKLFF
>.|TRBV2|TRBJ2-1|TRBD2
TGTGCCAGCAGTGCCGGGACTAGCCGTTACAATGAGCAGTTCTTC
CASSAGTSRYNEQFF
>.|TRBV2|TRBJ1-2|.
TGTGCCAGCAGTATGGGGGAGTACTATGGCTACACCTTC
CASSMGEYYGYTF
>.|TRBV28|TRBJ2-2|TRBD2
TGTGCCAGCACTAGCGGGATTGGGGAGCTGTTTTTT
CASTSGIGELFF
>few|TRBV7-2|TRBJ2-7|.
TGTGCCAGCAGCTATCCTAACGGGGGCCACGAGCAGTACTTC
CASSYPNGGHEQYF
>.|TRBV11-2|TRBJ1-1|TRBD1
TGTGCCAGCAGCAAGGACAGGGGGCTGGAAGCTTTCTTT
CASSKDRGLEAFF
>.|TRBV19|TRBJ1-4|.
TGTGCCAGTCAGGGCCTTGCATTTGCAACTAATGAAAAACTGTTTTTT
CASQGLAFATNEKLFF
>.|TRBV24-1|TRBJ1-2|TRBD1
TGTGCCACCAGTGATCCGCCCGGGACAGGGGGCCAGAGTGGCTACACCTTC
CATSDPPGTGGQSGYTF
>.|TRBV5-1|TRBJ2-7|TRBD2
TGCGCCAGCAGCCCAAGCGGGGGGACCTACGAGCAGTACTTC
CASSPSGGTYEQYF
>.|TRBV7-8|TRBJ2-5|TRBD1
TGTGCCAGCAGCTTAAGACAGGGAGAAGAGACCCAGTACTTC
CASSLRQGEETQYF
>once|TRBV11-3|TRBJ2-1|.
TGTGCCAGCAGCCCAGGTGGGACTTACAATGAGCAGTTCTTC
CASSPGGTYNEQFF
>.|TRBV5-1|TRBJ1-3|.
TGCGCCAGCAGCCCCGGACAGCCTGGAAACACCATATATTTT
CASSPGQPGNTIYF
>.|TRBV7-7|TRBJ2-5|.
TGTGCTAGCAGCTTAGGATCAACATCCCAAGAGACCCAGTACTTC
CASSLGSTSQETQYF
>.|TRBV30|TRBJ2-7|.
TGTGCCTGGAGTGACGGGGGGCCATCCTACGAGCAGTACTTC
CAWSDGGPSYEQYF
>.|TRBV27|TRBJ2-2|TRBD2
TGTGCCAGCAGTTTCCGATATACTAGCGGGAGTTTGATATCCGGGGAGCTGTTTTTT
CASSFRYTSGSLISGELFF
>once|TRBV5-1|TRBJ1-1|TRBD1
TGCGCCAGCAGCTTGGGGGGGACAGATTTGAACACTGAAGCTTTCTTT
CASSLGGTDLNTEAFF
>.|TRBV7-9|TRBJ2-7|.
TGTGCCAGCAGCCGACAGACAACGGTCGGGGAGTACTTC
CASSRQTTVGEYF
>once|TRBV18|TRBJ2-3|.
TGTGCCAGCTCACCACCGAGGGGCTCGATGAGCACAGATACGCAGTATTTT
CASSPPRGSMSTDTQYF
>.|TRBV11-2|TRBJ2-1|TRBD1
TGTGCCAGCAGCTTAGGCGGGACAGGCGTCAATGAGCAGTTCTTC
CASSLGGTGVNEQFF
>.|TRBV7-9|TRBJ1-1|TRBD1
TGTGCCAGCAGCGCCCGACAGGGAATGAACACTGAAGCTTTCTTT
CASSARQGMNTEAFF